The 27 T cell receptor beta chains listed next were all sequenced from one sample in a study of T cells in Graves' hyperthyroidism and ophthalmopathy. RNA transcripts provided the source from which TCR beta CDR3 regions were amplified. The HTBI primer set was used in a first-round RT-PCR of the TCR CDR3. Each CDR3 protein is one row after TCRdb ran MiXCR on the multiplex PCR reads. Among 50,000 to 75,000 distinct CDR3 sequences listed, roughly 49% were seen once. Material for sequencing was blood. The receptors shown here come from a woman aged 25 to 45 with Graves' ophthalmopathy.

V and J are TRBV7-8 and TRBJ2-7; the match to TRBD2 covers 11 bases. Germline V lookup: CDR1 SGHVS, CDR2 FQNEAQ. J lost 6 bases, V lost 5 bases, and 6 bases had no gene match. The CDR3 spans 14 residues. In nucleotides, the CDR3 is TGTGCCAGCAGCCCGACTAGCGGGACCGGCGAGCAGTACTTC. Residues: CASSPTSGTGEQYF.

On this clonotype: One end of the junction is discordant with germline, which a read error may explain. The rearrangement links TRBV20-1 to TRBJ1-2, with 8 bases identical to TRBD1. Germline V lookup: CDR1 DFQATT, CDR2 SNEGSKA (reference sequence). The CDR3 loop spans 14 amino acids. CDR3 protein: CNASPPGQVYGYTF. CDR3 coding DNA: TGCAATGCTAGCCCCCCGGGACAGGTCTATGGGTACACCTTC.

This clonotype appeared once. The V and J genes are TRBV20-1 and TRBJ1-3; D is unclear. The CDR3 contains 16 residues. CDR1 is DFQATT and CDR2 is SNEGSKA in the germline V gene (reference sequence). Trimming removed 6 bases from V and 0 bases from J, with 18 bases in between. CDR3 bases: TGCAGTGCGACTACCGCGAGCCAGAACTCTGGAAACACCATATATTTT. Translation: CSATTASQNSGNTIYF.

This clonotype has a count of ten or more. This chain links TRBV15 with TRBJ2-4; D remains ambiguous. Germline V gene sequence: CDR1 LNHNV, CDR2 YYDKDF (reference sequence). The CDR3 runs 14 residues. With 2 bases removed from V and 0 bases from J, the gap between germline ends came to 5 bases. The chain's CDR3 is CATSRQLAKNIQYF. The CDR3 nucleotides read TGTGCCACCAGCAGACAGCTAGCCAAAAACATTCAGTACTTC.

The table lists this clonotype with a count of one. One junction end disagrees with the germline gene, perhaps due to a read error. The chain has TRBV20-1 and TRBJ1-4; no definite D call. The CDR3 is made up of 12 amino acids. Germline V gives CDR1 DFQATT, CDR2 SNEGSKA (reference sequence). The CDR3 is CSASCENEKLFF. The CDR3, as DNA: TGCAGTGCTAGTTGCGAGAATGAGAAACTGTTTTTT.

This clonotype was seen only a few times. This chain connects TRBV18 to TRBJ2-3; the match to TRBD2 covers 9 bases. The CDR3 has 14 amino acids. The germline V gene has CDR1 KGHSH and CDR2 LQKENI. Trimming removed 6 bases from V and 6 bases from J; junction bases left unmatched: 7. CDR3 in amino acids: CASSPLAGRDTQYF. CDR3 sequence (DNA): TGTGCCAGCTCCCCCCTAGCGGGAAGGGATACGCAGTATTTT.

This clonotype was picked up many times. This chain joins TRBV7-3 and TRBJ2-1, with 14 bases identical to TRBD2. Germline values: CDR1 SGHTA, CDR2 FQGTGA. The CDR3 runs 15 residues. With V trimmed by 3 bases and J by 8 bases, 3 bases remained unmatched. CDR3 in DNA: TGTGCCAGCAGCTTGACTAGCGGGAGGGGCCATGAGCAGTTCTTC. Encoded protein: CASSLTSGRGHEQFF.

For this clonotype: A clone one base away is much larger, so this may be a read error. This CDR3 fails to terminate in the conserved phenylalanine or tryptophan, so it likely reflects a read error. CDR3 protein: CASSQEGVGNQPQHI. Here the CDR3 DNA reads TGTGCCAGCAGCCAAGAGGGAGTAGGGAATCAGCCCCAGCATATT. The gene calls are TRBV6-1 and TRBJ1-5; D is unclear. Germline CDR1 and CDR2: MNHNS and SASEGT. CDR3 length: 15 residues. With 6 bases removed from V and 4 bases from J, the gap between germline ends came to 16 bases.

With respect to this clonotype: One junction end disagrees with the germline gene, perhaps due to a read error. The CDR3 reads CASREEVSYSEQFF. For the CDR3, the DNA is TGTGCCAGCAGAGAGGAGGTGTCCTACAGTGAGCAGTTCTTC. The chain carries TRBV28 and TRBJ2-1; weak D call: TRBD2 (5 bases). CDR3 length: 14 residues. Germline V gives CDR1 MDHEN, CDR2 SYDVKM.

This clonotype came up many times. V gene TRBV24-1 combines with J gene TRBJ1-4; a weak D match, TRBD1 (5 bases). V was cut by 2 bases and J by 10 bases, with 16 bases left in between. The CDR3 sequence is 15 residues long. In germline, CDR1 is KGHDR, CDR2 SFDVKD. This CDR3 is CATSDSHRDGGKLFF. CDR3 coding DNA: TGTGCCACCAGTGATTCTCACCGGGACGGTGGAAAACTGTTTTTT.

The genes are TRBV20-1 and TRBJ2-5, with D uncertain. Germline assignment: CDR1 DFQATT and CDR2 SNEGSKA (reference sequence). The length of the CDR3 is 16 residues. Trimming removed 1 base from V and 1 base from J, with 16 bases in between. CDR3 DNA: TGCAGTGCTAGAGGGGATATTGCGGCGTTCCAAGAGACCCAGTACTTC. It is translated as CSARGDIAAFQETQYF.

This clonotype was observed many times. Possible read error: a much larger clone is one base away. This chain joins TRBV7-8 and TRBJ1-5, with TRBD1 as a possible D gene (6 bases). Germline-derived CDR1 and CDR2 are SGHVS and FQNEAQ. The CDR3 sequence is 14 residues long. Trimming left V 1 base short and J 7 bases short, with 11 bases between. Here the CDR3 DNA reads TGTGCCAGCAGCTTAGAGGGGGTTGGGCAGCCCCAGCATTTT. Its translation is CASSLEGVGQPQHF.

This clonotype was seen only once. The conserved phenylalanine or tryptophan normally closing the CDR3 is absent here, so this likely arose from a read error. No DNA is shown, since the ends of the CDR3 on it are uncertain; the CDR3 is the one TCRdb lists. The V and J genes are TRBV7-8 and TRBJ2-6; the listed D gene, TRBD2, was not tested against the DNA. Germline CDR1 is SGHVS and CDR2 is FQNEAQ. Termini included, the CDR3 measures 11 amino acids. CDR3 loop: CASSPPVLAGS.

This chain connects TRBV20-1 to TRBJ1-2; TRBD1 is a possible D gene (5 bases). Trimming removed 3 bases from V and 5 bases from J, with 13 bases in between. The CDR3 spans 13 residues. Per germline, CDR1 DFQATT and CDR2 SNEGSKA (reference sequence). CDR3 nucleotide sequence: TGCAGTGCTAGTGCCAGGGCGCGGTATGGCTACACCTTC. The encoded protein is CSASARARYGYTF.

The chain combines TRBV28 with TRBJ1-6; 8 bases match TRBD1. The CDR3 has 15 amino acids. V dropped 4 bases and J dropped 8; count of bases not matched to a gene: 7. The germline gives CDR1 MDHEN, CDR2 SYDVKM. CDR3 region: CASSSGGTGDSPLHF. The CDR3 nucleotides are TGTGCCAGCAGTTCAGGGGGCACGGGGGATTCACCCCTCCACTTT.

This clonotype showed up just once. The J gene is TRBJ2-3, the V gene TRBV10-3; the D is unclear. Trimming left V 9 bases short and J 6 bases short, with 19 bases between. Germline V gives CDR1 ENHRY, CDR2 SYGVKD. The CDR3 contains 14 residues. The CDR3: CAIARTSNPDTQYF. In DNA form, the CDR3 reads TGTGCCATAGCAAGGACGAGCAACCCGGATACGCAGTATTTT.

The V and J genes are TRBV2 and TRBJ1-1, with a tentative D call TRBD1 (5 bases). The CDR3 totals 15 residues. V was cut by 2 bases and J by 3 bases, with 13 bases left in between. Germline values: CDR1 SNHLY, CDR2 FYNNEI. The CDR3 DNA reads TGTGCCAGCAGTGAAATAGGGCAGGGCGACACTGAAGCTTTCTTT. Translating it yields CASSEIGQGDTEAFF.

The table lists this clonotype with many counts. The chain couples TRBV5-6 to TRBJ1-5, with D perhaps TRBD1 (6 bases). Per germline, CDR1 SGHDT and CDR2 YYEEEE. Trimming took 5 bases from V and 0 from J, leaving 12 bases between them. The CDR3 consists of 15 residues. The CDR3 DNA reads as TGTGCCAGCAGGGGGACAAAATATAGCAATCAGCCCCAGCATTTT. It codes for CASRGTKYSNQPQHF. The full variable domain, with the rest looked up from reference TRBV5-6 and TRBJ1-5, is DAGVTQSPTHLIKTRGQQVTLRCSPKSGHDTVSWYQQALGQGPQFIFQYYEEEERQRGNFPDRFSGHQFPNYSSELNVNALLLGDSALYLCASRGTKYSNQPQHFGDGTRLSIL.

This clonotype was observed at least ten times. This chain uses TRBV5-5 with TRBJ2-4; a weak D match, TRBD2 (5 bases). Trimming took off 0 bases at V and 4 bases at J, with 11 bases between the two ends. CDR3 length: 15 residues. Germline lookup yields CDR1 SGHKS and CDR2 YYEKEE (reference sequence). The CDR3 is CASSLGPAEKNIQYF. The CDR3 nucleotides are TGTGCCAGCAGCTTGGGTCCAGCGGAGAAAAACATTCAGTACTTC.

In its sample, this clonotype was seen many times. A clone one base away is much larger, so this may be a read error. This chain uses TRBV5-4 with TRBJ1-1; TRBD1 might be the D (6 bases). Germline loops: CDR1 SGHNT, CDR2 YYREEE (reference sequence). V lost 3 bases and J 5 bases, leaving 11 bases between the germline ends. The CDR3 has 13 residues. CDR3 loop: CASSSRGATEAFF. DNA for the CDR3: TGTGCCAGCAGCTCCAGGGGAGCAACTGAAGCTTTCTTT.

This clonotype came up many times. The gene calls are TRBV19 and TRBJ2-5, with D unresolved. The CDR3 totals 11 residues. Germline loops: CDR1 LNHDA, CDR2 SQIVND (reference sequence). The ends were cut back, 6 bases at V and 5 bases at J, with 7 bases in the middle. CDR3 sequence (DNA): TGTGCCAGTAGGGCAGCGGAGACCCAGTACTTC. Amino acid sequence: CASRAAETQYF.

Comments on this clonotype: This likely comes from a read error, as the CDR3 has no conserved phenylalanine or tryptophan at its end. Because the CDR3's place on the DNA is in doubt, the DNA is left out and the CDR3 is given as listed by TCRdb. The chain's CDR3 is CASSRQTS. The chain joins TRBV3-1 to TRBJ2-5; the table's TRBD2 call for D was not verified on the DNA. CDR1 is LGHDT and CDR2 is YNNKEL in the germline V gene (reference sequence). The CDR3 spans 8 residues, counting both ends.

The chain employs TRBV12-3 or TRBV12-4 and TRBJ1-6; a weak D match, TRBD1 (6 bases). The CDR3 length is 15 residues. The V end lost 9 bases, the J end lost 7 bases, and 19 bases lay between the germline ends. CDR3 in DNA: TGTGCCAGTGCCTCGACAGGAGCCAAGAATTCACCCCTCCACTTT. Encoded protein: CASASTGAKNSPLHF.

Ten or more counts support this clonotype. The V call is TRBV2, the J call TRBJ1-5; D possibly corresponds to TRBD1 (5 bases). CDR1 and CDR2 from the germline V gene are SNHLY and FYNNEI. The V and J ends lost 1 base and 4 bases respectively, with 11 bases between them. This CDR3 is 15 amino acids long. The CDR3 nucleotides are TGTGCCAGCAGTGAAGGGGGCGGATTTAATCAGCCCCAGCATTTT. It is translated as CASSEGGGFNQPQHF.

This chain links TRBV20-1 with TRBJ2-5, with 10 bases aligning to TRBD2. Germline lookup yields CDR1 DFQATT and CDR2 SNEGSKA (reference sequence). The V gene end was trimmed by 3 bases and the J gene end by 5 bases; junction bases not matched to a gene: 6. The CDR3 totals 14 residues. CDR3 region: CSARDSGRFETQYF. The CDR3 DNA is TGCAGTGCTAGGGATAGCGGGAGGTTCGAGACCCAGTACTTC.

The rearrangement links TRBV2 to TRBJ2-3; TRBD2 matches 12 bases. The CDR3 has 15 residues. Per the germline V gene, CDR1 is SNHLY and CDR2 is FYNNEI. Trimming at V came to 6 bases and at J to 1 base, leaving 2 bases not matched to a gene. CDR3 sequence (DNA): TGTGCCAGCAGGACTAGCGGGAGCGGCACAGATACGCAGTATTTT. Its translation is CASRTSGSGTDTQYF. Variable domain in full (rest from reference TRBV2 and TRBJ2-3): EPEVTQTPSHQVTQMGQEVILRCVPISNHLYFYWYRQILGQKVEFLVSFYNNEISEKSEIFDDQFSVERPDGSNFTLKIRSTKLEDSAMYFCASRTSGSGTDTQYFGPGTRLTVL.

The rearrangement joins TRBV19 to TRBJ1-5, with 10 bases fitting TRBD1. Germline values: CDR1 LNHDA, CDR2 SQIVND (reference sequence). The ends lost 3 bases at V and 11 bases at J; junction bases unmatched: 7. CDR3 length: 14 amino acids. This CDR3 is CASSMGQGQETQHF. The CDR3 DNA reads TGTGCCAGTAGTATGGGACAGGGGCAAGAGACCCAGCATTTT. The full variable domain, rest sourced from reference TRBV19 and TRBJ1-5, is DGGITQSPKYLFRKEGQNVTLSCEQNLNHDAMYWYRQDPGQGLRLIYYSQIVNDFQKGDIAEGYSVSREKKESFPLTVTSAQKNPTAFYLCASSMGQGQETQHFGDGTRLSIL.